This passage covers 19 T cell receptor beta chains from one sample sequenced in a study of control samples from healthy donors and cancer patients. Generated by immunoSEQ multiplex PCR, the TCRdb table keeps only in-frame clones and is missing some. The table includes 150,000 to 200,000 clones, about 91% detected once. The sequencing sample was made of blood. The receptors come from a middle-aged woman in good health.

The chain combines TRBV27 with TRBJ2-7, with a possible D match to TRBD1 (6 bases). V lost 6 bases and J 0 bases, leaving 15 bases between the germline ends. The germline V gene encodes CDR1 MNHEY and CDR2 SMNVEV (reference sequence). The CDR3 covers 15 residues. The CDR3 spells CASRRDNTISYEQYF. The CDR3 nucleotides are TGTGCCAGCAGAAGGGACAACACGATCTCCTACGAGCAGTACTTC.

The chain carries TRBV15 and TRBJ1-1, with a possible D match to TRBD1 (6 bases). The germline V gene encodes CDR1 LNHNV and CDR2 YYDKDF (reference sequence). V was shortened by 6 bases and J by 1 base, with 12 bases between the two germline ends. CDR3 length: 14 amino acids. Written as DNA, the CDR3 is TGTGCCACCAGTCCACAGGGCTGGAACACTGAAGCTTTCTTT. Encoded protein: CATSPQGWNTEAFF.

This chain links TRBV10-3 with TRBJ1-2; 8 bases line up with TRBD1. Trimming removed 9 bases from V and 3 bases from J; junction bases left unmatched: 9. The CDR3 extends over 14 amino acids. In germline, CDR1 is ENHRY, CDR2 SYGVKD. For the CDR3, the DNA is TGTGCCATAGGGTCGGACAGGGTGGACTATGGCTACACCTTC. Translated, it gives CAIGSDRVDYGYTF.

This clone was seen just once. This chain uses TRBV5-4 with TRBJ1-2; 9 bases match TRBD1. This CDR3 contains 14 residues. CDR1 is SGHNT, CDR2 YYREEE, per germline (reference sequence). J was trimmed by 8 bases and V by 5 bases; bases with no gene match: 10. This CDR3 reads CASSGSTGGRGYTF. CDR3 nucleotide sequence: TGTGCCAGCAGTGGGTCCACAGGGGGCAGGGGCTACACCTTC.

This rearrangement joins TRBV4-1 to TRBJ1-5; D remains unclear. Germline CDR1 MGHRA, CDR2 YSYEKL. The V end lost 2 bases, the J end lost 4 bases, and 9 bases lay between the germline ends. The CDR3 loop spans 14 amino acids. DNA for the CDR3: TGCGCCAGCAGCCAATCGGTAGGGAATCAGCCCCAGCATTTT. Encoded protein: CASSQSVGNQPQHF.

The gene calls are TRBV6-4 and TRBJ1-6; D is ambiguous. The germline CDR1 and CDR2 sequences are MRHNA and SNTAGT. The CDR3 sequence is 14 residues long. Trimming removed 2 bases from V and 7 bases from J, with 9 bases in between. CDR3 in DNA: TGTGCCAGCAGTGACCGGCCGGGAAATTCACCCCTCCACTTT. This codes for CASSDRPGNSPLHF.

J is TRBJ1-2 and V is TRBV6-1; 8 nucleotides agree with TRBD1. The CDR3 spans 16 residues. The ends lost 1 base at V and 4 bases at J; junction bases unmatched: 8. CDR1 MNHNS and CDR2 SASEGT come from the germline V gene. The CDR3: CASSEVRGQESYGYTF. Here the CDR3 DNA reads TGTGCCAGCAGTGAAGTAAGGGGACAGGAAAGCTATGGCTACACCTTC.

The rearrangement joins TRBV4-2 to TRBJ2-7, with a possible D match to TRBD2 (5 bases). V lost 4 bases and J lost 2, with 9 bases in between. This CDR3 has 13 amino acids. CDR1 is LGHNA and CDR2 is YNFKEQ in the germline V gene. The CDR3 region is CASSLAGAYEQYF. The DNA of the CDR3 is TGTGCCAGCAGCCTTGCCGGGGCCTACGAGCAGTACTTC.

The CDR3 loop reads CASSRQTSGGTETQYF. The CDR3 DNA is TGTGCCAGCAGCCGCCAGACTAGCGGGGGAACAGAGACCCAGTACTTC. The chain uses TRBV6-6 and TRBJ2-5; 12 bases are shared with TRBD2. The trim removed 6 bases at V and 4 bases at J, leaving 9 bases unmatched. Germline CDR1 is MNHNY and CDR2 is SVGAGI (reference sequence). The CDR3 totals 16 residues.

The chain is built from TRBV7-8 and TRBJ2-3; the match to TRBD2 covers 12 bases. Germline CDR1 and CDR2: SGHVS and FQNEAQ. Trimming at V came to 5 bases and at J to 2 bases, leaving 5 bases not matched to a gene. The length of the CDR3 is 16 residues. The CDR3 sequence is CASSTRLAGATDTQYF. The CDR3 region has the DNA TGTGCCAGCAGCACCCGACTAGCGGGGGCCACAGATACGCAGTATTTT.

The genes are TRBV2 and TRBJ2-7; 9 nucleotides align to TRBD1. There are 14 residues in the CDR3. V gave up 4 bases and J gave up 3 bases; unmatched junction bases: 4. CDR1 is SNHLY and CDR2 is FYNNEI in the germline V gene. The CDR3 DNA reads TGTGCCAGCAGTGGGGGACAGGGAAACTACGAGCAGTACTTC. Its translation: CASSGGQGNYEQYF. Filled out from reference TRBV2 and TRBJ2-7, the complete variable domain reads EPEVTQTPSHQVTQMGQEVILRCVPISNHLYFYWYRQILGQKVEFLVSFYNNEISEKSEIFDDQFSVERPDGSNFTLKIRSTKLEDSAMYFCASSGGQGNYEQYFGPGTRLTVT.

The rearrangement links TRBV2 to TRBJ2-5; D is unclear. Germline CDR1 SNHLY, CDR2 FYNNEI. CDR3 length: 12 residues. Trimming left V 2 bases short and J 0 bases short, with 1 base between. The CDR3 nucleotides read TGTGCCAGCAGTGAACACCAAGAGACCCAGTACTTC. Its protein is CASSEHQETQYF.

This clone has a single count. The rearrangement joins TRBV6-1 to TRBJ2-7; TRBD1 or TRBD2 may be the D gene (6 bases each). The CDR3 has 17 amino acids. The ends were cut back, 2 bases at V and 4 bases at J, with 21 bases in the middle. In germline, CDR1 is MNHNS, CDR2 SASEGT. CDR3 sequence: CASSERGGTGNIYEQYF. The CDR3, as DNA: TGTGCCAGCAGTGAACGAGGGGGGACCGGGAATATTTACGAGCAGTACTTC.

This chain connects TRBV7-8 to TRBJ2-7; D might be TRBD2 (7 bases). This CDR3 spans 15 amino acids. Germline values: CDR1 SGHVS, CDR2 FQNEAQ. The germline V and J ends were trimmed by 3 bases and 3 bases, with 15 bases remaining between them. For the CDR3, the DNA is TGTGCCAGCAGCTTGTACCGGGGGGCTAGCTACGAGCAGTACTTC. It codes for CASSLYRGASYEQYF.

The chain carries TRBV20-1 and TRBJ2-7; D gene uncertain. The CDR3 length is 11 residues. V was clipped by 6 bases and J by 5 bases, with 11 bases between them. The germline V gene encodes CDR1 DFQATT and CDR2 SNEGSKA (reference sequence). The CDR3 bases are TGCAGTGCCCTACTTAATAACGAGCAGTACTTC. Its translation is CSALLNNEQYF.

The genes are TRBV10-3 and TRBJ2-7; 9 nucleotides align to TRBD1. V was pared by 2 bases and J by 2 bases, with 7 bases of the junction left unmatched. Germline V lookup: CDR1 ENHRY, CDR2 SYGVKD. The length of the CDR3 is 16 residues. CDR3 sequence reads: CAISETDRGKPYEQYF. The DNA for the CDR3 is TGTGCCATCAGTGAGACGGACAGGGGAAAACCCTACGAGCAGTACTTC.

A single count supports this clone. The chain recombines TRBV2 with TRBJ2-2; D is ambiguous. CDR1 and CDR2 from the germline V gene are SNHLY and FYNNEI. This CDR3 contains 13 residues. V gave up 7 bases and J gave up 4 bases, with 10 bases separating them. The CDR3 region is CASKVVSTGELFF. The CDR3 DNA is TGTGCCAGCAAAGTAGTATCCACCGGGGAGCTGTTTTTT.

The chain has TRBV12-3 or TRBV12-4 and TRBJ2-7, with 7 bases identical to TRBD1. V was pared by 5 bases and J by 3 bases, with 1 base of the junction left unmatched. The CDR3 runs to 12 residues. The CDR3 DNA reads as TGTGCCAGCAGTCGGGACAGCTACGAGCAGTACTTC. Translation gives CASSRDSYEQYF.

The rearrangement links TRBV18 to TRBJ1-3; the D is unclear. The length of the CDR3 is 15 residues. CDR1 and CDR2 (germline): KGHSH, LQKENI. V lost 3 bases to trimming and J lost 0 bases, with 9 bases between them. The CDR3 protein is CASSPTLSSGNTIYF. CDR3 nucleotide sequence: TGTGCCAGCTCACCCACGTTAAGCTCTGGAAACACCATATATTTT.